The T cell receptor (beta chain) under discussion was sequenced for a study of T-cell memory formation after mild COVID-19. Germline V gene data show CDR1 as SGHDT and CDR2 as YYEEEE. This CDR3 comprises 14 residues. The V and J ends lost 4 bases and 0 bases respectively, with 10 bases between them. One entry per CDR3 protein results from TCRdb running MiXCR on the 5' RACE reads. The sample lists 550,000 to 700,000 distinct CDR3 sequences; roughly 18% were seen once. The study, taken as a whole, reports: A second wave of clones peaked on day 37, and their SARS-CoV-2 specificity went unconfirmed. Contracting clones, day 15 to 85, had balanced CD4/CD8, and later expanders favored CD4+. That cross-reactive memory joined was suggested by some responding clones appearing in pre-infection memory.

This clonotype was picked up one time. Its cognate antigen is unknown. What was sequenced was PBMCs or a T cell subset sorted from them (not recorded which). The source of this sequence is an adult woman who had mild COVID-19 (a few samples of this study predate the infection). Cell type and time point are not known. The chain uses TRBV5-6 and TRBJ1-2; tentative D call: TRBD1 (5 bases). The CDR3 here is CASSQTEANYGYTF. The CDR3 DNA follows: TGTGCCAGCAGCCAGACAGAAGCTAACTATGGCTACACCTTC.